A single sample gave rise to the 25 T cell receptor beta chains below, sequenced in a study of blood T cell repertoires in COVID-19. Method: immunoSEQ multiplex PCR; TCRdb's copy keeps in-frame clones and lacks some. The repertoire holds about 59,000 clones, with 73% as singletons. The sequenced sample was peripheral blood. The receptors here all came from a woman in her 70s with acute or convalescent COVID-19.

The chain joins TRBV3-1 (or the pseudogene TRBV3-2) to TRBJ2-1; possible D gene TRBD2, 6 bases. Germline CDR1 LGHDT, CDR2 YNNKEL (reference sequence). Trimming took 5 bases from V and 8 from J, leaving 7 bases between them. This CDR3 is 11 amino acids long. CDR3 bases: TGTGCCAGCAGCAGGAGGGATGAGCAGTTCTTC. Its protein is CASSRRDEQFF.

This chain connects TRBV4-1 to TRBJ1-6; weak D call: TRBD1 (6 bases). This CDR3 contains 17 residues. Trimming removed 3 bases at V and 2 bases at J, with 14 bases between. Germline V lookup: CDR1 MGHRA, CDR2 YSYEKL. The CDR3 DNA follows: TGCGCCAGCAGCCAGGCCTTCACAGGGACCTATAATTCACCCCTCCACTTT. Protein sequence: CASSQAFTGTYNSPLHF.

This clone occurred a few times. The chain's CDR3 is CASSYSVGGNYGYTF. CDR3 bases: TGTGCCAGCAGTTACTCAGTGGGGGGTAACTATGGCTACACCTTC. The chain uses TRBV6-5 and TRBJ1-2, with D possibly matching TRBD1 (5 bases). Germline V gene data show CDR1 as MNHEY and CDR2 as SVGAGI. The ends were cut back, 0 bases at V and 1 base at J, with 9 bases in the middle. The CDR3 sequence is 15 residues long.

This clone was counted many times. The chain is built from TRBV19 and TRBJ1-3, with 7 bases fitting TRBD1. The V and J ends lost 10 bases and 3 bases, in that order; junction bases with no gene match: 3. In germline, CDR1 is LNHDA, CDR2 SQIVND (reference sequence). The length of the CDR3 is 12 residues. CDR3 nucleotide sequence: TGTGCCACGACAGGGTATGGAAACACCATATATTTT. This gives the protein CATTGYGNTIYF.

This chain links TRBV6-5 with TRBJ1-2, with 8 bases lining up with TRBD1. The CDR3 length is 14 residues. Trimming removed 6 bases from V and 2 bases from J; junction bases left unmatched: 5. Germline V lookup: CDR1 MNHEY, CDR2 SVGAGI. The CDR3 region is CASRPGQVNYGYTF. DNA for the CDR3: TGTGCCAGCAGACCGGGACAGGTGAACTATGGCTACACCTTC.

The chain recombines TRBV5-1 with TRBJ1-2, with TRBD1 matching over 7 bases. V lost 0 bases, J lost 5 bases, and 4 bases stayed unmatched. The CDR3 length is 14 residues. Germline V gene lookup returns CDR1 SGHRS and CDR2 YFSETQ. CDR3 protein: CASSLEEGAYGYTF. The CDR3 bases are TGCGCCAGCAGCTTGGAGGAGGGGGCTTATGGCTACACCTTC.

V is TRBV24-1 and J is TRBJ2-5; the match to TRBD2 covers 8 bases. This CDR3 is built from 15 residues. The V and J ends lost 3 bases and 5 bases, in that order; junction bases with no gene match: 7. Germline lookup yields CDR1 KGHDR and CDR2 SFDVKD. CDR3 sequence reads: CATSDGAGGRETQYF. CDR3 DNA: TGTGCCACCAGTGATGGCGCGGGGGGTCGGGAGACCCAGTACTTC.

The chain couples TRBV4-1 to TRBJ2-5; the D gene is possibly TRBD2 (6 bases). The CDR3 spans 16 residues. The V gene lost 1 base and the J gene lost 1 base, with 13 bases spanning the gap. Germline V CDR1 and CDR2: MGHRA, YSYEKL. The CDR3, as DNA: TGCGCCAGCAGCCAAGGACTAGGGGACCGCCAAGAGACCCAGTACTTC. This codes for CASSQGLGDRQETQYF.

The rearrangement uses TRBV29-1 and TRBJ2-1; D is perhaps TRBD1 (6 bases). Germline lookup yields CDR1 SQVTM and CDR2 ANQGSEA. The V end was cut by 4 bases, the J end by 0 bases, with 28 bases between. This CDR3 is built from 20 residues. CDR3: CSVVKLLDSHPVYSYNEQFF. The DNA of the CDR3 is TGCAGCGTTGTAAAGCTTTTGGACAGTCACCCGGTATACTCCTACAATGAGCAGTTCTTC.

The chain joins TRBV4-1 to TRBJ2-5, with 11 bases identical to TRBD2. The ends lost 0 bases at V and 4 bases at J; junction bases unmatched: 10. Per the germline V gene, CDR1 is MGHRA and CDR2 is YSYEKL. The CDR3 runs 18 residues. The CDR3 coding sequence is TGCGCCAGCAGCCAAGAGATGAGTAGCGGGGGGGCAGGAGAGACCCAGTACTTC. This codes for CASSQEMSSGGAGETQYF.

This clone is termed medium-sized. This rearrangement joins TRBV11-2 to TRBJ1-5; the D gene is possibly TRBD1 (5 bases). V shed 6 bases and J shed 7 bases, with 19 bases lying between them. Germline V gene sequence: CDR1 SGHAT, CDR2 FQNNGV. The CDR3 covers 15 residues. The CDR3 region has the DNA TGTGCCAGCAGTTGGGAGGGAGGGGAGAGGCAGCCCCAGCATTTT. Protein: CASSWEGGERQPQHF.

The chain combines TRBV27 with TRBJ2-7, with TRBD2 as a possible D gene (6 bases). CDR3 length: 15 residues. Germline V lookup: CDR1 MNHEY, CDR2 SMNVEV (reference sequence). Trimming removed 5 bases from V and 0 bases from J, with 14 bases in between. In DNA form, the CDR3 reads TGTGCCAGCAGTCCGGGACTTCTAAGCTCCTACGAGCAGTACTTC. Protein sequence: CASSPGLLSSYEQYF.

In this sample, this clone turned up a few times. V gene TRBV24-1 combines with J gene TRBJ1-2, with 9 nucleotides matching TRBD1. The CDR3 extends over 15 amino acids. Trimming cost V 5 bases and J 5 bases; bases outside gene matches: 8. Germline V gene sequence: CDR1 KGHDR, CDR2 SFDVKD. In DNA, the CDR3 is TGTGCCACCAGTGGAAAGGGACAGGGTTATTATGGCTACACCTTC. As protein: CATSGKGQGYYGYTF.

This clone is a singleton in its sample. The chain employs TRBV6-5 and TRBJ1-3, with a weak D call TRBD1 (5 bases). The ends were cut back, 6 bases at V and 0 bases at J, with 9 bases in the middle. The CDR3 has 14 residues. In germline, CDR1 is MNHEY, CDR2 SVGAGI. CDR3 sequence reads: CASRMGPSGNTIYF. In DNA, the CDR3 is TGTGCCAGCAGGATGGGGCCCTCTGGAAACACCATATATTTT.

The chain is built from TRBV9 and TRBJ1-6; D may be TRBD1 (6 bases). Germline assignment: CDR1 SGDLS and CDR2 YYNGEE. Trimming removed 4 bases at V and 12 bases at J, with 20 bases between. The CDR3 is 15 residues long. This chain's CDR3 is CASSSRLEGGQPLHF. CDR3 nucleotide sequence: TGTGCCAGCAGCTCCCGGTTAGAAGGGGGACAACCCCTCCACTTT.

This chain links TRBV6-6 with TRBJ1-5, with D uncertain. Germline V lookup: CDR1 MNHNY, CDR2 SVGAGI (reference sequence). This CDR3 spans 13 amino acids. Trimming took off 6 bases at V and 2 bases at J, with 8 bases between the two ends. CDR3 sequence reads: CASRMQGNQPQHF. In DNA form, the CDR3 reads TGTGCCAGCAGGATGCAGGGCAATCAGCCCCAGCATTTT.

This rearrangement joins TRBV7-3 to TRBJ1-1, with 10 bases identical to TRBD1. CDR1 is SGHTA and CDR2 is FQGTGA in the germline V gene. The CDR3 is 15 amino acids. Trimming took 0 bases from V and 4 from J; bases not matched to a gene: 2. In DNA form, the CDR3 reads TGTGCCAGCAGCTTAACGGGACAGGGGAGCACTGAAGCTTTCTTT. Its protein product is CASSLTGQGSTEAFF.

The rearrangement joins TRBV5-1 to TRBJ1-1; a possible D gene is TRBD1 (5 bases). In germline, CDR1 is SGHRS, CDR2 YFSETQ. The CDR3 has 16 amino acids. With 4 bases removed from V and 1 base from J, the gap between germline ends came to 17 bases. This chain's CDR3 is CASSLGGGQTNTEAFF. CDR3 bases: TGCGCCAGCAGCCTGGGGGGAGGGCAGACGAACACTGAAGCTTTCTTT.

The chain is built from TRBV4-1 and TRBJ1-3, with 9 bases that match TRBD1. The CDR3 sequence is 16 residues long. V gave up 1 base and J gave up 7 bases; unmatched junction bases: 8. Germline V gives CDR1 MGHRA, CDR2 YSYEKL. The CDR3 is CASSQALGQGWNTIYF. Written as DNA, the CDR3 is TGCGCCAGCAGCCAAGCCCTCGGACAGGGGTGGAACACCATATATTTT.

There are a few counts of this clone. The rearrangement uses TRBV2 and TRBJ1-6; TRBD1 is a possible D gene (5 bases). The CDR3 consists of 13 residues. V lost 6 bases and J 15 bases, leaving 18 bases between the germline ends. Germline V lookup: CDR1 SNHLY, CDR2 FYNNEI. Written as DNA, the CDR3 is TGTGCCAGCAGGGGTGTACTCTATCAGGGCCTCCACTTT. Its translation: CASRGVLYQGLHF.

The V gene is TRBV28, the J gene TRBJ1-5, with a weak D call TRBD1 (5 bases). V lost 3 bases and J 6 bases, leaving 12 bases between the germline ends. The CDR3 has 14 residues. The germline gives CDR1 MDHEN, CDR2 SYDVKM. CDR3 nucleotides: TGTGCCAGCAGTTTGGGGGGAGGTAGTCAGCCCCAGCATTTT. It specifies CASSLGGGSQPQHF.

The chain recombines TRBV4-2 with TRBJ1-5, with D possibly TRBD1 on 5 matching bases. V was cut by 1 base and J by 1 base, with 8 bases left in between. The germline CDR1 and CDR2 sequences are LGHNA and YNFKEQ. The CDR3 length is 15 residues. The CDR3 DNA is TGTGCCAGCAGCCAAGGGAGGGACAGCAATCAGCCCCAGCATTTT. This sequence encodes CASSQGRDSNQPQHF.

The chain carries TRBV4-1 and TRBJ2-5; TRBD2 might be the D (5 bases). This CDR3 contains 15 residues. The germline V gene has CDR1 MGHRA and CDR2 YSYEKL. The germline V and J ends were trimmed by 3 bases and 7 bases, with 18 bases remaining between them. The CDR3 loop is CASSHSQAGEWTQYF. For the CDR3, the DNA is TGCGCCAGCAGCCATAGCCAGGCGGGTGAGTGGACCCAGTACTTC.

This clone was found a few times. The chain is built from TRBV10-2 and TRBJ1-2; maybe TRBD1 (5 bases). V dropped 2 bases and J dropped 2 bases, with 9 bases sitting between them. CDR1 WSHSY and CDR2 SAAADI come from the germline V gene. There are 14 residues in the CDR3. In nucleotides, the CDR3 is TGCGCCAGCAGTGAGAACAGGCCGAACTATGGCTACACCTTC. Translation gives CASSENRPNYGYTF.

The V call is TRBV9, the J call TRBJ1-6; possible D gene TRBD1, 5 bases. Between the trimmed V and J ends, which lost 4 bases and 6 bases, there was a span of 20 bases. Per the germline V gene, CDR1 is SGDLS and CDR2 is YYNGEE. The CDR3 has 17 residues. The CDR3 DNA follows: TGTGCCAGCAGCTCGGGGGTGGAACACGGAACTAATTCACCCCTCCACTTT. Protein sequence: CASSSGVEHGTNSPLHF.